Following are 3 T cell receptor beta chains from one sample sequenced in a study of chemoradiotherapy in HPV16-positive cancers. Clones were sequenced by immunoSEQ multiplex PCR, and TCRdb holds only the in-frame ones, with some missing. The sample holds roughly 5,200 clones, roughly 79% seen once. The sample consisted of tumor tissue, taken from a patient who underwent chemoradiotherapy. These receptors all come from a human donor with HPV-associated anogenital cancer.

The chain joins TRBV7-9 to TRBJ2-5, with TRBD2 as a possible D gene (7 bases). CDR3 length equals 15 residues. The V and J ends lost 1 base and 7 bases respectively, with 16 bases between them. Germline V gene sequence: CDR1 SEHNR, CDR2 FQNEAQ (reference sequence). The CDR3 DNA sequence: TGTGCCAGCAGCTTAGGAGACGGGGGGCTCGGGACCCAGTACTTC. Protein product: CASSLGDGGLGTQYF.

V gene TRBV6-6 combines with J gene TRBJ1-2; D might be TRBD1 (5 bases). The germline CDR1 and CDR2 sequences are MNHNY and SVGAGI (reference sequence). V was cut by 4 bases and J by 8 bases, with 14 bases left in between. This CDR3 is 13 amino acids long. CDR3 nucleotide sequence: TGTGCCAGCAGTTCCGGAGGGGACCGGGGCTACACCTTC. Translating gives CASSSGGDRGYTF.

V is TRBV29-1 and J is TRBJ1-2, with TRBD1 matching over 7 bases. V gave up 5 bases and J gave up 5 bases; unmatched junction bases: 5. The CDR3 sequence is 12 residues long. Germline V gene sequence: CDR1 SQVTM, CDR2 ANQGSEA. CDR3 nucleotide sequence: TGCAGCGTTTTAGGGGGCGGTTATGGCTACACCTTC. Protein: CSVLGGGYGYTF.